This T cell receptor (beta chain) was documented in a study of cytomegalovirus exposure and HLA in healthy donors (dated by TCRdb to about 2017). In terms of the full investigation: According to an earlier analysis of a few hundred of the donors, about 179 million T cells yielded roughly 100 million unique TCR beta sequences and approximately 300 Gb of sequence data. About 280 gigabases of sequencing data and around 85 million unique TCR sequences made up an early release that covered 500 to 650 HLA-typed donors. Among the roughly 400 genotyped donors, around 81% belonged to the genetic ancestry cluster associated with self-reported Caucasian donors. The study was designed to test whether signatures of past pathogen exposure could be identified by cataloging public T cell receptors. The study profiled the T cell repertoires of under 850 subjects by immunosequencing and related them to cytomegalovirus serostatus. A separate validation cohort of about 110 different subjects was used in addition to the roughly 700-subject first cohort. To predict cytomegalovirus infection status, the study combined high-throughput TCR immunosequencing, statistical association of individual TCRs with disease status, and machine learning. A later analysis re-analyzed previously published TCR beta repertoires from 550 to 700 donors and added high-resolution HLA genotyping to study TCR occurrence patterns. Rather than using new phenotypic data, the later analysis identified candidate immune exposures from TCR beta sequences and from how often those sequences occurred across donors. To decide whether each TCR beta V gene segment behaved as functional or pseudogenic, an earlier analysis of several hundred of the donors relied on high-throughput TCR beta sequencing. Donor age, sex, ethnicity and CMV serostatus were compiled alongside the repertoire data. A later genetic analysis took genome-wide SNP genotypes for about three fifths of the 666 donors and used that subset as a discovery cohort. Every discovery cohort repertoire had been produced on one sequencing platform. Class I and class II HLA loci were covered by the typing at four-digit resolution. The number of typed donors differed by locus: 629-630 for A, B, C, DRB1 and DQB1; approximately 520 for DQA1; approximately 600 for DPA1; and roughly 490 for DPB1. Because of strong linkage in the cohort, four or five DR-DQ haplotypes were treated as single units for association and clustering. On average, 235,054 unique TCR beta nucleotide sequences were sequenced per donor among a few hundred genotyped donors of the cohort, with roughly 18% of those sequences being non-productive.

Here is what the overall study found, with its caveats: In a later genetic analysis, a missense DCLRE1C variant was associated with V-gene and J-gene trimming of TCR beta chains, and the association was replicated in an independent cohort. At a false discovery rate of 0.05, a later analysis linked approximately 18,000 TCR beta sequences to specific HLA alleles. Assigning TCR associations to individual alleles was difficult when HLA alleles, especially DR and DQ, strongly co-occurred. Most CMV-associated TCR beta chains appeared to be HLA-restricted in a later analysis, and the HLA associations seemed to be driven largely by CMV exposure. A cluster of highly shared sequence variants was judged likely to be a technical artifact of the sequencing pipeline. A few of the identified cytomegalovirus-associated TCR beta chains were confirmed in vitro to be specific for cytomegalovirus antigens. The authors suggested that the approach could potentially be generalized to other disease states and immunological phenotypes. In the study, around 160 TCR beta chains were listed as associated with cytomegalovirus. Because counts were too low, some 17 rarely observed V segments, including chromosome 9 orphons, were excluded from the earlier analysis of some 540 of the donors. The 87-base-pair reads could not distinguish some IMGT-functional V segments, including TRBV6-2 and TRBV6-3, so those segments were excluded. A further reported finding was that TCR beta sequences accurately predicted the HLA-A and HLA-B alleles for most subjects in the first cohort. Compared with the roughly 670-donor mean, donors in an Asian-associated ancestry cluster had fewer N-insertions in productive TCRs, according to a later genetic analysis. The only immune exposure information available for the cohort was CMV serostatus. Because some donors lacked HLA typing at each locus, the association tests relied only on the typed subset. Roughly uniform sequencing depth across donors was assumed in presence/absence analyses, although this assumption may not hold. Linkage disequilibrium might explain the correlated functional status among segregating V segments, but an unknown experimental factor could not be excluded. In this cohort, only TCR beta chains were sequenced, and detectable features were limited by the absence of alpha or paired-chain data. While some public TCRs were present in many individuals, most TCR sequences turned up only very rarely across donors. An earlier analysis of 587 of the donors showed that most TCR beta V segments appeared in productive rearrangements either about 87% or about 30% of the time, which broadly matched IMGT annotations. In both the original and validation cohorts, the classifier was reported to diagnose cytomegalovirus status with high specificity and sensitivity. Several of the top co-occurrence clusters appeared to be linked to parvovirus B19, influenza, CMV and Epstein-Barr virus, according to a later analysis. According to a later analysis, TCR association rates differed among HLA loci, with DRB1 alleles showing the most associated TCRs and HLA-C alleles showing the fewest. In a later analysis, HLA-associated TCR beta chains showed more clonal expansion and lower generation probabilities than non-associated chains that were equally common.

In total, just over 650 healthy bone marrow donors made up the cohort. All cohort members were sampled while nominally healthy, although unrecorded immune exposures were likely present. The donor tested CMV seronegative and was one of the 352 seronegative cohort members. Every donor gave a peripheral blood sample, and the peripheral blood mononuclear cells from that sample were used for TCR beta sequencing. Genomic DNA extraction from the blood cell samples was performed with the Qiagen DNeasy Blood Extraction Kit. The library relied on the immunoSEQ multiplex PCR assay. A mixture of 60 forward primers for TCR Vbeta segments and 13 reverse primers for TCR Jbeta segments was used in the multiplex PCR. The CDR3 region of rearranged TCR beta genes was amplified from genomic DNA by a multiplex PCR assay. Amplified TCR beta libraries were sequenced as 87-base-pair reads on the Illumina HiSeq System. As for the original processing: In a later analysis, tens of millions of unique TCR beta chains were counted across the 500 to 850 repertoires, and approximately 11 million of these chains were shared by at least two donors. Raw reads were error-corrected and collapsed into unique sequences with a nearest-neighbor algorithm that merged closely related sequences to remove PCR and sequencing errors. CDR3 sequences were aligned to IMGT reference sequences to assign V, D and J gene segments. For a sequence to be retained, a match of at least six nucleotides to both a V gene segment and a J gene segment was required. A rearrangement was called productive if the CDR3 had no stop codons and remained in frame with V and J, and every other rearrangement was called non-productive. CDR3 was defined by IMGT convention, running from the second conserved V-encoded cysteine to the conserved J-encoded phenylalanine. Sequences without an unambiguous match to a single V gene segment were excluded from the earlier analysis of several hundred of the donors. In an earlier analysis of a few hundred of the donors, V segments were called functional above 56.7% productive rearrangements and were called segregating when the between-donor standard deviation exceeded 5%. To diagnose cytomegalovirus status from the catalog of TCR beta chain sequences, a statistical classification framework was built. V and J gene assignment, in a later analysis, came from comparing TCR nucleotide sequences with IMGT/GENE-DB human TR gene sequences. In a later analysis, CDR3 sequences and most-parsimonious VDJ recombination scenarios were assigned using the TCRdist pipeline. In a later analysis, each TCR beta chain was defined by its CDR3 amino acid sequence together with its V-gene family, and reads without a unique V-gene family were excluded. To address suspected cross-contamination and a sequencing artifact, a later analysis removed 550 to 750 highly shared, low-generation-probability nucleotide sequences. For each public chain, a later analysis derived a clonal expansion index from normalized ranks of inferred template counts within each repertoire. In a later analysis, generation probabilities were computed using a VDJ recombination model fitted to out-of-frame rearrangements, and the results were checked against IGoR. In a later analysis, TCR-TCR, TCR-HLA and TCR-CMV co-occurrence was scored with hypergeometric tests, and a repertoire-size bias correction was applied to TCR pairs. To estimate false discovery rates, a later analysis permuted the HLA or CMV assignments 20 times. In a later analysis, co-occurring TCRs were grouped using DBSCAN, with TCRdist sequence similarity added in when clustering inside HLA-allele-positive subsets. Repertoires with fewer than 30,000 or more than 120,000 public chains were left out of co-occurrence clustering, as were about 5 repertoires with anomalous nucleotide sharing. In its TCRdb copy, this immuneACCESS table keeps in-frame sequences only and misses some clones. Where compared with another copy, unresolved V genes explain less than half of these, and the others have no known cause. V and J calls and clone size are those listed in that table; D and trimming were worked out from the DNA. Present in this sample are roughly 130,000 clones, about 80% of which were seen just once. Under 6% of the sample rests with the top ten.

In the germline V gene, CDR1 corresponds to SNHLY and CDR2 to FYNNEI. The V end loses 8 bases and the J end loses 6 bases, and a stretch of 22 bases separates them. Counted from cysteine to phenylalanine, this CDR3 has 15 amino acids. Of the read, only the CDR3 DNA is kept; its 45 bases are in frame from base 1. As regards this clone: Its recognized antigen is unknown. No much larger clonotype is one base removed from it; base qualities were not supplied.

The chain is made from TRBV2 and TRBJ1-2; TRBD1 might be the D gene, on 6 matching bases. This sequence originates from a man aged 25 to 40 in good health and CMV-seronegative. Specimen: PBMCs. At the DNA level, the sequence is TGTGCCAGCCTTGGACAGATCGTTAGGACCAATGGCTACACCTTC. Its translation reads: CASLGQIVRTNGYTF.